This is a list of T cell receptor beta chains from one sample in a study of beta chain features in type 1 diabetes. The assay was immunoSEQ multiplex PCR, and TCRdb's table has in-frame clones only and misses some. The table has 250,000 to 350,000 clones, approximately 11% seen once. Sequencing was carried out using naive CD4+ T cells from blood. These receptors were taken from a woman in her 30s in good health. CDR3s include the opening cysteine and the closing phenylalanine or tryptophan. The order of the fields is clone size, J gene, V gene, D gene, CDR3 DNA, CDR3 protein. The D gene is left open where the match is weak. The listing skips clone size in some rows; elsewhere it reads once, few, many or a size class.

abundance: NA; j_gene: TRBJ2-1; v_gene: TRBV11-2; d_gene: TRBD1; CDR3nt: TGTGCCAGCAGCTTAGGCCGGGACAGAGATTACAATGAGCAGTTCTTC; CDR3aa: CASSLGRDRDYNEQFF
abundance: few; j_gene: TRBJ2-7; v_gene: TRBV18; d_gene: TRBD2; CDR3nt: TGTGCCAGCTCACCACTCCTAGCGGGTTCTCCGTCCTACGAGCAGTACTTC; CDR3aa: CASSPLLAGSPSYEQYF
abundance: few; j_gene: TRBJ2-1; v_gene: TRBV11-2; d_gene: NA; CDR3nt: TGTGCCAGCAGCTTAGATCTGGGGCCGTACAATGAGCAGTTCTTC; CDR3aa: CASSLDLGPYNEQFF
abundance: NA; j_gene: TRBJ2-5; v_gene: TRBV7-2; d_gene: NA; CDR3nt: TGTGCCAGCAGCCTAGTTACAGTTCGAGAGACCCAGTACTTC; CDR3aa: CASSLVTVRETQYF
abundance: NA; j_gene: TRBJ2-7; v_gene: TRBV2; d_gene: NA; CDR3nt: TGTGCCAGCAGTGTAGCCCCGAGCTCCTACGAGCAGTACTTC; CDR3aa: CASSVAPSSYEQYF
abundance: NA; j_gene: TRBJ2-5; v_gene: TRBV4-3; d_gene: TRBD2; CDR3nt: TGCGCCAGCAGCCCCGAGCCCGGGACTAGTTGGGAGACCCAGTACTTC; CDR3aa: CASSPEPGTSWETQYF
abundance: NA; j_gene: TRBJ1-4; v_gene: TRBV7-9; d_gene: NA; CDR3nt: TGTGCCAGCAGCTTTCACAGGGATGATGAAAAACTGTTTTTT; CDR3aa: CASSFHRDDEKLFF
abundance: NA; j_gene: TRBJ2-6; v_gene: TRBV4-3; d_gene: NA; CDR3nt: TGCGCCAGCAGCCAAGATATAGTTTCGGTCTCTGGGGCCAACGTCCTGACTTTC; CDR3aa: CASSQDIVSVSGANVLTF
abundance: few; j_gene: TRBJ2-5; v_gene: TRBV28; d_gene: TRBD2; CDR3nt: TGTGCCAGCAGTATCCCGACTAGCGGGAGCGAGACCCAGTACTTC; CDR3aa: CASSIPTSGSETQYF
abundance: few; j_gene: TRBJ2-4; v_gene: TRBV2; d_gene: NA; CDR3nt: TGTGCCAGCAGTGGGGTGGGAGAGGTTCAGTACTTC; CDR3aa: CASSGVGEVQYF
abundance: NA; j_gene: TRBJ2-5; v_gene: TRBV11-1; d_gene: NA; CDR3nt: TGTGCCAGCAGCTCCAGGAAGGAGACCCAGTACTTC; CDR3aa: CASSSRKETQYF
abundance: few; j_gene: TRBJ2-3; v_gene: TRBV30; d_gene: TRBD2; CDR3nt: TGTGCCTGGCGGGGCGGAAGCGGGGGCACAGATACGCAGTATTTT; CDR3aa: CAWRGGSGGTDTQYF
abundance: few; j_gene: TRBJ2-5; v_gene: TRBV7-2; d_gene: TRBD1; CDR3nt: TGTGCCAGCAGCTCGGACAGGTCCCAAGAGACCCAGTACTTC; CDR3aa: CASSSDRSQETQYF
abundance: few; j_gene: TRBJ2-5; v_gene: TRBV6-5; d_gene: NA; CDR3nt: TGTGCCAGCAGTTCGGTCAATTGGAGAGAGACCCAGTACTTC; CDR3aa: CASSSVNWRETQYF
abundance: few; j_gene: TRBJ2-7; v_gene: TRBV5-1; d_gene: TRBD2; CDR3nt: TGCGCCAGCAGCTTGGGTAGCGGGACCGACGAGCAGTACTTC; CDR3aa: CASSLGSGTDEQYF
abundance: NA; j_gene: TRBJ2-2; v_gene: TRBV5-1; d_gene: TRBD2; CDR3nt: TGCGCCAGCCACTCGACTAGCGGGAAGGCCGGGGAGCTGTTTTTT; CDR3aa: CASHSTSGKAGELFF
abundance: NA; j_gene: TRBJ2-3; v_gene: TRBV5-1; d_gene: NA; CDR3nt: TGCGCCAGCAGGTCCGGGACTGACACAGATACGCAGTATTTT; CDR3aa: CASRSGTDTDTQYF
abundance: few; j_gene: TRBJ2-1; v_gene: TRBV29-1; d_gene: NA; CDR3nt: TGCAGCGCCCCGAGGGCGGACAGCTACAATGAGCAGTTCTTC; CDR3aa: CSAPRADSYNEQFF
abundance: few; j_gene: TRBJ2-5; v_gene: TRBV9; d_gene: TRBD2; CDR3nt: TGTGCCAGCAGCGTAGCTGCCCTAGCGGAAGAGACCCAGTACTTC; CDR3aa: CASSVAALAEETQYF
abundance: NA; j_gene: TRBJ1-5; v_gene: TRBV28; d_gene: NA; CDR3nt: TGTGCCAGCAGTTTCGGGGGGCTTAATCAGCCCCAGCATTTT; CDR3aa: CASSFGGLNQPQHF
abundance: NA; j_gene: TRBJ2-7; v_gene: TRBV15; d_gene: TRBD2; CDR3nt: TGTGCCACCAGCAGACTATCGGGACTAGCGGGCCCCACCTACGAGCAGTACTTC; CDR3aa: CATSRLSGLAGPTYEQYF
abundance: few; j_gene: TRBJ2-3; v_gene: TRBV28; d_gene: NA; CDR3nt: TGTGCCAGCAGCCTGGAACAGGGTGGGTGGGATACGCAGTATTTT; CDR3aa: CASSLEQGGWDTQYF
abundance: NA; j_gene: TRBJ1-1; v_gene: TRBV7-9; d_gene: TRBD1; CDR3nt: TGTGCCAGCAGCCACAGGGGTAGGGACACTGAAGCTTTCTTT; CDR3aa: CASSHRGRDTEAFF
abundance: few; j_gene: TRBJ2-1; v_gene: TRBV19; d_gene: TRBD1; CDR3nt: TGTGCCAGTAGGACCGGGACAGGTAGGAATGAGCAGTTCTTC; CDR3aa: CASRTGTGRNEQFF
abundance: few; j_gene: TRBJ1-1; v_gene: TRBV7-2; d_gene: TRBD1; CDR3nt: TGTGCCAGTCGGAAACAGGGGGTCACTGAAGCTTTCTTT; CDR3aa: CASRKQGVTEAFF
abundance: NA; j_gene: TRBJ2-7; v_gene: TRBV7-9; d_gene: NA; CDR3nt: TGTGCCAGCAGCTTAGTGGGTGCCCTGAGGGAGCAGTACTTC; CDR3aa: CASSLVGALREQYF
abundance: NA; j_gene: TRBJ2-1; v_gene: TRBV28; d_gene: TRBD1; CDR3nt: TGTGCCAGCAGTTCCGGGACAGGGGGCAATGAGCAGTTCTTC; CDR3aa: CASSSGTGGNEQFF
abundance: few; j_gene: TRBJ2-5; v_gene: TRBV29-1; d_gene: NA; CDR3nt: TGCAGCGTTGAGGAGGGAGAGACCCAGTACTTC; CDR3aa: CSVEEGETQYF
abundance: few; j_gene: TRBJ2-5; v_gene: TRBV30; d_gene: NA; CDR3nt: TGTGCCTGGAGTGAAGGGGGACCGGAGACCCAGTACTTC; CDR3aa: CAWSEGGPETQYF
abundance: NA; j_gene: TRBJ2-2; v_gene: TRBV2; d_gene: NA; CDR3nt: TGTGCCAGCAGGACAGGTCACACCGGGGAGCTGTTTTTT; CDR3aa: CASRTGHTGELFF
abundance: NA; j_gene: TRBJ2-7; v_gene: TRBV11-2; d_gene: NA; CDR3nt: TGTGCCAGCAGCTTCCAATCGGGGGGCCCCTACGAGCAGTACTTC; CDR3aa: CASSFQSGGPYEQYF
abundance: NA; j_gene: TRBJ1-1; v_gene: TRBV7-2; d_gene: TRBD1; CDR3nt: TGTGCCAGCAGCTTAGGGGACAGGGTCCCTGAAGCTTTCTTT; CDR3aa: CASSLGDRVPEAFF
abundance: few; j_gene: TRBJ1-1; v_gene: TRBV9; d_gene: NA; CDR3nt: TGTGCCAGCAGCGTAGGGGCAGGGTGGTCCACTGAAGCTTTCTTT; CDR3aa: CASSVGAGWSTEAFF
abundance: NA; j_gene: TRBJ2-5; v_gene: TRBV6-5; d_gene: NA; CDR3nt: TGTGCCAGCAGTTACTCGGCCGACTCCTCTCAGACCCAGTACTTC; CDR3aa: CASSYSADSSQTQYF
abundance: NA; j_gene: TRBJ2-2; v_gene: TRBV5-1; d_gene: TRBD2; CDR3nt: TGCGCCAGCAATCTGGGGACTAGCATCGACACCGGGGAGCTGTTTTTT; CDR3aa: CASNLGTSIDTGELFF
abundance: NA; j_gene: TRBJ2-7; v_gene: TRBV30; d_gene: TRBD2; CDR3nt: TGTGCCTGGACTAGCGGGAGGGGGGGCTACGAGCAGTACTTC; CDR3aa: CAWTSGRGGYEQYF
abundance: few; j_gene: TRBJ2-3; v_gene: TRBV7-6; d_gene: TRBD2; CDR3nt: TGTGCCAGCAGCTTAAGGAGCGGGAGTGGGAATACGCAGTATTTT; CDR3aa: CASSLRSGSGNTQYF
abundance: few; j_gene: TRBJ2-2; v_gene: TRBV7-9; d_gene: NA; CDR3nt: TGTGCCAGCAATCGGATTGAGGCCGGGGAGCTGTTTTTT; CDR3aa: CASNRIEAGELFF
abundance: few; j_gene: TRBJ1-1; v_gene: TRBV29-1; d_gene: NA; CDR3nt: TGCAGCGTTGCAGGGTTGATGAACACTGAAGCTTTCTTT; CDR3aa: CSVAGLMNTEAFF
abundance: NA; j_gene: TRBJ1-1; v_gene: TRBV7-3; d_gene: NA; CDR3nt: TGTGCCAGCAGATTTACAGGGCTCGAGGATGAAGCTTTCTTT; CDR3aa: CASRFTGLEDEAFF